This passage covers 10 T cell receptor beta chains from one sample sequenced in a study of CXCR3-negative and CXCR3-positive naive CD8 T cells. Study-wide results and limits: Higher TRB CDR3 hydrophobicity marked CXCR3-positive naive cells relative to CXCR3-negative naive cells.

These receptors have no known antigen. Through 5' RACE with UMI labels, the TRB cDNA libraries were prepared. TCRdb re-called the 5' RACE reads; every CDR3 protein appears as one record, without DNA. Across under 70,000 distinct CDR3 sequences, the top ten clones capture around 4.8% of the sample. Material for sequencing was naive CXCR3+ CD8+ T cells from blood. Noted subset: CD45RO-CCR7+CD27+CD95- naive CD8+ T cells expressing CXCR3 (TNR3+). The receptors stem from a human donor in good health. Some clones in this sample may be carry-over from other donors' samples.

J is TRBJ1-1 and V is TRBV29-1; TCRdb designates TRBD1, a call that cannot be tested without DNA. Germline CDR1 and CDR2: SQVTM and ANQGSEA. The CDR3 length is 13 residues. Here the CDR3 reads CSGRQGGYTEAFF.

The chain joins TRBV20-1 to TRBJ2-5; the D call from TCRdb, TRBD2, cannot be confirmed without DNA. The V gene's germline CDR1 is DFQATT and CDR2 SNEGSKA (reference sequence). The CDR3 loop spans 21 amino acids. The CDR3 loop reads CSARGEENPGLAGGPQETQYF.

The chain employs TRBV6-2 or TRBV6-3 and TRBJ2-7; TCRdb returns TRBD1, unconfirmable since there is no DNA. Per the germline V gene, CDR1 is MNHEY and CDR2 is SVGEGT. This CDR3 is 16 amino acids long. This CDR3 is CASSYSSGTGLYEQYF.

This chain links TRBV27 with TRBJ2-7; TCRdb indicates TRBD1, and absent DNA this call remains unverified. The CDR3 consists of 13 residues. Germline V CDR1 and CDR2: MNHEY, SMNVEV (reference sequence). The CDR3 reads CASWDRGVYEQYF.

The CDR3 reads CASSVSHRENLNTEAFF. The chain joins TRBV9 to TRBJ1-1. This CDR3 has 17 amino acids. Germline V gene data show CDR1 as SGDLS and CDR2 as YYNGEE.

This rearrangement joins TRBV7-3 to TRBJ2-3; TCRdb names TRBD1, which stays unverified in the absence of DNA. Per the germline V gene, CDR1 is SGHTA and CDR2 is FQGTGA. The CDR3 runs to 15 residues. The CDR3 protein is CASSLRTGGIDTQYF.

This CDR3 is CAISDPGTPNYGYTF. The genes are TRBV10-3 and TRBJ1-2; TCRdb names TRBD1, which stays unverified in the absence of DNA. This CDR3 comprises 15 residues. Germline V lookup: CDR1 ENHRY, CDR2 SYGVKD.

The gene calls are TRBV10-3 and TRBJ2-1; with no DNA, the TCRdb D assignment of TRBD2 cannot be verified. This CDR3 is built from 14 residues. Germline V lookup: CDR1 ENHRY, CDR2 SYGVKD. The CDR3 here is CAISERLAGDTQYF.

V usage is TRBV6-2 or TRBV6-3 and J usage is TRBJ2-3; without DNA, the TCRdb call of TRBD1 cannot be checked. Germline CDR1 and CDR2: MNHEY and SVGEGT. This CDR3 is built from 14 residues. The CDR3 region is CASVRFPLADTQYF.

V usage is TRBV7-8 and J usage is TRBJ2-7; the D call of TRBD1 rests on TCRdb alone, since no DNA is present to check it. The CDR3 is made up of 14 amino acids. Germline CDR1 and CDR2: SGHVS and FQNEAQ. The CDR3 reads CASSTRVASYEQYF.